The clone carrying this T cell receptor (beta chain) was observed a few times. What it binds is unknown. V gave up 5 bases and J gave up 9 bases; unmatched junction bases: 15. The CDR3 is 15 residues long. CDR1 and CDR2 from the germline V gene are SGHNT and YENEEA. Each CDR3 protein is one row after TCRdb ran MiXCR on the 5' RACE reads. Of 150,000 or so distinct CDR3 sequences listed, 20% to 25% are singletons. The entry originates in a study of T-cell memory formation after mild COVID-19. Overall study findings and caveats: Memory from before infection featured some responding clones, which suggests cross-reactive memory joined.

V usage is TRBV11-3 and J usage is TRBJ2-7; 8 nucleotides align to TRBD2. The sample consisted of PBMCs or a T cell subset sorted from them (not recorded which). The TCR comes from an adult woman who had mild COVID-19 (a few samples of this study predate the infection). Cell type and time point are not known. CDR3 in DNA: TGTGCCAGCAGCCCACCGGGACTAGGGGCCGGTGTGCAGTACTTC. Translation gives CASSPPGLGAGVQYF.